This TCR beta chain was captured in a study of long-term antiretroviral therapy in people with HIV (dated by TCRdb to 2021 to 2024). Some background on the complete study: The earliest samples were collected roughly a decade before the 2015 WHO recommendation for immediate ART, at a time when ART was usually postponed until CD4 counts fell. No cross-contamination during QIAcube processing turned up in test extractions that ran a monoclonal T-cell line alongside around 32 polyclonal samples. Among the roughly 30 participants with HIV, eleven were female. This retrospective serial study examined whether starting ART and sustained HIV suppression were associated with changes in the composition and diversity of the TRB repertoire in peripheral blood. A total of fewer than 250 cryopreserved PBMC samples came from 30 or so adults with confirmed HIV infection and were collected serially over a mean of about six years (range 1-12).

Inclusion was restricted to participants for whom at least one PBMC sample before ART initiation and at least two post-ART samples were available. Every participant with HIV received treatment in the United States of America. Before DNA extraction, cryopreserved samples of about 0.95-10 million PBMC were thawed and then washed. At the time of the earliest PBMC sample for each participant with HIV, ages ranged from about 20 to 54 years. PBMC samples from each participant spanned 1-4 timepoints before ART initiation and 2-8 timepoints after ART initiation, with a median of 7 samples. For every participant, serial HIV viral load, CD4+ T-cell count, ART history and demographic data were obtained. Genomic DNA was extracted from unsorted PBMC with a Qiagen kit on a QIAcube, processed in batches of 12 samples. V and J lose 1 base and 2 bases, and a span of 11 bases separates them. The CDR3 covers 15 residues, taking in both the cysteine and the phenylalanine. The retained sequence is limited to the CDR3, 45 bases, with the frame set at the first base. Based on the germline V gene, the CDR1 and CDR2 sequences are SGHDN and FVKESK.

Summary of the overall study and its limitations: HIV repertoires had narrower CDR3 length ranges than controls, and the network structure suggested an antigen-experienced repertoire that shifted only slightly toward naive after ART. Because PBMC availability was limited, only the TCR beta chain was sequenced, with no alpha chain pairing. The samples were dated from about 2004 to 2018, and the ART regimens that were used may be less effective than current ART regimens. Inferences about post-ART repertoire changes are limited because no data were available on ART adherence, viral resistance or therapy changes. A significant increase in TRB diversity was found to be associated with ART initiation, although TRB diversity was observed to remain significantly below that of transplant donor controls even after long-term ART. Unsorted PBMC were profiled instead of sorted CD4+ and CD8+ T cells because pre-ART samples had limited cell numbers. At every time point, the repertoire was dominated by expanded TRB clones first identified before ART initiation, although this dominance fluctuated and, in many PLHIV, declined after ART.

In its sample, this clone was seen once. The antigen it binds to is not known. No base quality values were provided; no much bigger clone lies one nucleotide off. The sample holds other DNA sequences that translate to the same CDR3. Sequencing of the TRB variable region was done with the immunoSEQ hsTCRB v3.0 assay at survey level resolution. TRB sequencing targeted a depth of about 35,000-55,000 T-cell genomes per sample. TRB libraries were pooled and sequenced on an Illumina MiSeq using a v3 150-cycle kit. As for the original processing: Repertoire analysis ran in R within a reproducible Nextflow workflow covering QC, data transformation and analysis. LymphoSeq2, an R package for AIRR-Seq data exploration, was used to implement custom analyses. Several samples that yielded fewer than 5000 total TRB sequences were excluded, so that 200 or so HIV repertoires were analyzed. Among the roughly 180 retained HIV repertoires, 55 to 60 were collected before ART initiation and more than 120 after ART initiation. Each repertoire was downsampled to 5000 TRB nucleotide sequences, and summary statistics were averaged across 100 downsampling iterations. Only TRB sequences with CDR3 regions of at least seven amino acids were retained for analysis. Diversity was measured with a Shannon entropy-derived clonality score and the Gini coefficient. In the repertoire networks, any two of the top 5000 CDR3 amino acid sequences were connected whenever the two sequences differed by an edit distance of one. GLIPH2 predicted antigen specificity groups and MHC restriction for TRB CDR3 amino acid sequences. To flag known associations with CMV, EBV, HIV or tissue antigens, CDR3 amino acid sequences were compared against VDJdb and McPAS-TCR. Pre-ART, post-ART and control groups were compared with Wilcoxon signed-rank tests and Holm-Bonferroni correction. Imported from immuneACCESS, the table was reduced by TCRdb to in-frame sequences with V and J called. These copies leave out some clones; in studies compared against another copy, an unresolved V gene accounts for under half, and the cause of the remainder is not known. The D gene and trimming were derived from the DNA, and the V and J assignments and clone size from that table. Within this sample are over 40,000 clones, with about 95% of them counted one time only. In total, the top ten clones hold roughly 2.2% of the sample.

The sequence is built from TRBV14 and TRBJ1-1; the best D guess is TRBD1, with 6 bases matching. The material sequenced was unsorted PBMCs, taken approximately 9.1 years after starting antiretroviral therapy. This TCR was recovered from a man between 25 and 39 years old with HIV. The DNA sequence is as follows: TGTGCCAGCAGCCAAGTTGCAGGGGCCAACACTGAAGCTTTCTTT. Its protein is CASSQVAGANTEAFF.